These 17 T cell receptor beta chains share one sample of origin, sequenced in a study of cytomegalovirus exposure and HLA in healthy donors (dated by TCRdb to about 2017). Libraries were constructed by the immunoSEQ multiplex PCR assay. For the multiplex PCR, a mixture combining 60 forward primers for TCR Vbeta segments and 13 reverse primers for TCR Jbeta segments was used. TCRdb obtained this table from immuneACCESS and retained in-frame rearrangements with V and J assigned. These tables miss some clones; where compared with another copy, unresolved V genes account for less than half of the shortfall, and the remainder is unexplained. The sample records 200,000 to 250,000 clones, about 84% of which are singletons. Of the sample, 1% to 1.5% falls within the top ten clones. Sequencing used PBMCs. All receptors derive from a human donor in good health.

The chain recombines TRBV7-9 with TRBJ1-1; no firm D call. The CDR3 length is 12 residues. Germline CDR1 reads SEHNR; CDR2 reads FQNEAQ (reference sequence). Trimming took 5 bases from V and 4 from J, leaving 8 bases between them. The CDR3: CASSPLPTEAFF. The CDR3 coding sequence is TGTGCCAGCAGCCCCCTACCCACTGAAGCTTTCTTT.

The gene calls are TRBV18 and TRBJ2-1; TRBD1 is a possible D gene (5 bases). Germline V lookup: CDR1 KGHSH, CDR2 LQKENI. Trimming took 2 bases from V and 9 from J, leaving 14 bases between them. The CDR3 has 14 residues. The CDR3 loop is CASSPVRGRVEQFF. The CDR3 DNA sequence: TGTGCCAGCTCACCAGTAAGGGGTAGGGTTGAGCAGTTCTTC.

This clone is a singleton in its sample. The chain couples TRBV6-5 to TRBJ2-5; 7 bases are shared with TRBD1. Per germline, CDR1 MNHEY and CDR2 SVGAGI. The CDR3 is 15 amino acids. The J segment lost 7 bases and the V segment lost 4 bases, leaving 12 bases of the junction unmatched. The CDR3 spells CASSFESTGRPTQYF. DNA of the CDR3: TGTGCCAGCAGTTTCGAATCGACAGGGCGCCCGACCCAGTACTTC.

This clone was found once. The chain carries TRBV9 and TRBJ2-7; TRBD1 matches 8 bases. The germline V gene encodes CDR1 SGDLS and CDR2 YYNGEE. Losses at the gene ends were 3 bases for V and 3 bases for J; bases not matched to a gene: 5. The length of the CDR3 is 14 residues. As DNA, the CDR3 is TGTGCCAGCAGCGAGGGGACAGGCCTCTACGAGCAGTACTTC. The encoded protein is CASSEGTGLYEQYF.

This chain connects TRBV27 to TRBJ2-1, with 12 positions matching TRBD2. Germline V lookup: CDR1 MNHEY, CDR2 SMNVEV (reference sequence). The CDR3 totals 15 residues. The V gene end was trimmed by 7 bases and the J gene end by 11 bases; junction bases not matched to a gene: 12. Here the CDR3 DNA reads TGTGCCAGCAAGAGTGCCGGGACTAGCGGGCCCAAGCAGTTCTTC. Its protein product is CASKSAGTSGPKQFF.

This sequence joins TRBV11-2 and TRBJ2-7; 8 bases agree with TRBD1. Losses at the gene ends were 5 bases for V and 4 bases for J; bases not matched to a gene: 7. This CDR3 is 14 amino acids long. The germline gives CDR1 SGHAT, CDR2 FQNNGV. The CDR3 sequence: CASSVGQGWYEQYF. The CDR3 DNA reads as TGTGCCAGCAGCGTAGGACAGGGTTGGTACGAGCAGTACTTC. The full variable domain, completed using reference TRBV11-2 and TRBJ2-7, is EAGVAQSPRYKIIEKRQSVAFWCNPISGHATLYWYQQILGQGPKLLIQFQNNGVVDDSQLPKDRFSAERLKGVDSTLKIQPAKLEDSAVYLCASSVGQGWYEQYFGPGTRLTVT.

CDR3: CAIKEGQSYEQYF. As DNA, the CDR3 is TGTGCCATCAAAGAAGGACAATCCTACGAGCAGTACTTC. The chain employs TRBV10-3 and TRBJ2-7; D might be TRBD1 (5 bases). Per germline, CDR1 ENHRY and CDR2 SYGVKD. This CDR3 contains 13 residues. Trimming left V 7 bases short and J 1 base short, with 11 bases between.

In this sample, this clone turned up once. The chain uses TRBV19 and TRBJ2-7; TRBD2 matches 11 bases. Germline V gene sequence: CDR1 LNHDA, CDR2 SQIVND (reference sequence). This CDR3 comprises 19 residues. The junction had 17 bases not matched to a gene; V was cut back by 1 base and J by 6 bases. The CDR3 here is CASSIVPKRRLAGLGEQYF. CDR3 DNA sequence: TGTGCCAGTAGTATAGTCCCAAAGAGGAGACTAGCGGGATTGGGCGAGCAGTACTTC.

This clone has a handful of counts. The chain links TRBV19 to TRBJ2-2; 7 bases match TRBD1. There are 15 residues in the CDR3. Per germline, CDR1 LNHDA and CDR2 SQIVND (reference sequence). The ends lost 4 bases at V and 7 bases at J; junction bases unmatched: 9. CDR3 in amino acids: CASSTPTGKDGELFF. The CDR3 coding sequence is TGTGCCAGTAGTACCCCGACAGGGAAGGACGGGGAGCTGTTTTTT. Complete variable domain (other parts from reference TRBV19 and TRBJ2-2): DGGITQSPKYLFRKEGQNVTLSCEQNLNHDAMYWYRQDPGQGLRLIYYSQIVNDFQKGDIAEGYSVSREKKESFPLTVTSAQKNPTAFYLCASSTPTGKDGELFFGEGSRLTVL.

This clone was observed a few times. This sequence joins TRBV2 and TRBJ2-1; the match to TRBD1 covers 9 bases. The CDR3 sequence is 15 residues long. Per the germline V gene, CDR1 is SNHLY and CDR2 is FYNNEI. Germline trimming cut 7 bases from V and 7 bases from J; bases unmatched to any gene: 11. CDR3 protein: CASKWGQGGGNEQFF. CDR3 sequence (DNA): TGTGCCAGCAAATGGGGACAGGGTGGGGGAAATGAGCAGTTCTTC. The full variable domain, in which reference TRBV2 and TRBJ2-1 provide the parts outside the CDR3, is EPEVTQTPSHQVTQMGQEVILRCVPISNHLYFYWYRQILGQKVEFLVSFYNNEISEKSEIFDDQFSVERPDGSNFTLKIRSTKLEDSAMYFCASKWGQGGGNEQFFGPGTRLTVL.

The chain couples TRBV19 to TRBJ1-3; the D is unclear. Germline loops: CDR1 LNHDA, CDR2 SQIVND (reference sequence). V dropped 4 bases and J dropped 4 bases, with 17 bases sitting between them. CDR3 length: 16 amino acids. CDR3: CASSKAGSAGGNTIYF. The CDR3 bases are TGTGCCAGTAGTAAAGCGGGATCCGCGGGGGGAAACACCATATATTTT.

The rearrangement joins TRBV10-3 to TRBJ1-2, with D uncertain. The germline V and J ends were trimmed by 2 bases and 3 bases, with 10 bases remaining between them. CDR3 length equals 14 residues. The germline CDR1 and CDR2 sequences are ENHRY and SYGVKD. The CDR3: CAISEAQVYYGYTF. The CDR3 DNA is TGTGCCATCAGTGAGGCCCAGGTTTACTATGGCTACACCTTC.

The CDR3 sequence is CAWNGLAAHEQYF. In DNA, the CDR3 is TGTGCCTGGAACGGGCTAGCGGCACACGAGCAGTACTTC. The rearrangement uses TRBV30 and TRBJ2-7, with 7 bases aligning to TRBD2. Germline V gene sequence: CDR1 GTSNPN, CDR2 SVGIG (reference sequence). CDR3 length: 13 amino acids. V lost 4 bases and J lost 5; bases outside the gene matches: 8.

A single count supports this clone. The chain combines TRBV7-9 with TRBJ2-7; D uncertain. V was cut by 5 bases and J by 2 bases, with 10 bases left in between. Germline loops: CDR1 SEHNR, CDR2 FQNEAQ (reference sequence). This CDR3 spans 13 amino acids. CDR3 bases: TGTGCCAGCAGCCTCGGTTCCGCCTACGAGCAGTACTTC. Residues: CASSLGSAYEQYF.

The chain carries TRBV9 and TRBJ2-1; 7 positions agree with TRBD2. Germline CDR1 reads SGDLS; CDR2 reads YYNGEE. CDR3 size: 17 residues. The junction had 10 bases not matched to a gene; V was cut back by 4 bases and J by 0 bases. The CDR3 DNA follows: TGTGCCAGCAGCACCTCCCCTAGCGGAAACTCCTACAATGAGCAGTTCTTC. Translation gives CASSTSPSGNSYNEQFF.

The V and J genes are TRBV11-2 and TRBJ1-2; D remains unclear. Germline V gives CDR1 SGHAT, CDR2 FQNNGV. The CDR3 spans 11 residues. CDR3 sequence reads: CMAGYNYGYTF. The CDR3 DNA follows: TGTATGGCGGGGTATAACTATGGCTACACCTTC.

The chain joins TRBV19 to TRBJ1-2; unclear D gene. Between the trimmed V and J ends, which lost 3 bases and 4 bases, there was a span of 12 bases. The CDR3 spans 14 residues. Germline values: CDR1 LNHDA, CDR2 SQIVND (reference sequence). The CDR3 here is CASSISRSPYGYTF. CDR3 bases: TGTGCCAGTAGTATCTCCAGGTCGCCCTATGGCTACACCTTC.